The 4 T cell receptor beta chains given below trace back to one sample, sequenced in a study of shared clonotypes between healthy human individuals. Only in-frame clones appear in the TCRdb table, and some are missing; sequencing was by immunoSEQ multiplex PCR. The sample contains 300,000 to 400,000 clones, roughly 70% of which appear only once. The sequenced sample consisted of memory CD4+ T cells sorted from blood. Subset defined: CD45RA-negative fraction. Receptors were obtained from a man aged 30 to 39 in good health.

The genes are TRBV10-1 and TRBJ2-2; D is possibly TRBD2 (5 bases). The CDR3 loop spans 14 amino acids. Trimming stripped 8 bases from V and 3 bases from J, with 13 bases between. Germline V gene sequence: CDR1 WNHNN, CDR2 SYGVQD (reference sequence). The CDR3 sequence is CASRMVRDTGELFF. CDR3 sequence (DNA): TGCGCCAGCCGTATGGTGAGGGACACCGGGGAGCTGTTTTTT.

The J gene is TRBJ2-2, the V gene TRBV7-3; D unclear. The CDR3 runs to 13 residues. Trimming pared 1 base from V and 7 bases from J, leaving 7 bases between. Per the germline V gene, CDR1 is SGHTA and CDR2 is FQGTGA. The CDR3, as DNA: TGTGCCAGCAGCTTAAACTCAGGCGGGGAGCTGTTTTTT. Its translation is CASSLNSGGELFF.

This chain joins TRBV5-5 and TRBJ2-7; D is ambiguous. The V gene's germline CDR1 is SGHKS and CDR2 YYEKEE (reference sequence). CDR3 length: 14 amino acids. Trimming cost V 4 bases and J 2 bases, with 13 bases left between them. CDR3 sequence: CASSRWTGPYEQYF. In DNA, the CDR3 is TGTGCCAGCAGCCGCTGGACGGGTCCCTACGAGCAGTACTTC. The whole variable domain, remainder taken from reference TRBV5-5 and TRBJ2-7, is DAGVTQSPTHLIKTRGQQVTLRCSPISGHKSVSWYQQVLGQGPQFIFQYYEKEERGRGNFPDRFSARQFPNYSSELNVNALLLGDSALYLCASSRWTGPYEQYFGPGTRLTVT.

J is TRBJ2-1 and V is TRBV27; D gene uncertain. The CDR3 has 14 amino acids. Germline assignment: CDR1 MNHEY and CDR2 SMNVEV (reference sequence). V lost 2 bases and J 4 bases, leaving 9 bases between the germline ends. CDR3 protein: CASSLLQNYNEQFF. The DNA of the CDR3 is TGTGCCAGCAGTTTACTACAGAATTACAATGAGCAGTTCTTC.